Below, 16 T cell receptor beta chains from the same sample are listed, as sequenced in a study of identical twins. In TCRdb, the 5' RACE reads were re-called with MiXCR into one record per CDR3 protein. The sample has 200,000 to 250,000 distinct CDR3 sequences; around 8% are singletons. The sample also formed part of further work on yellow fever vaccine responses in identical twins.

Sequenced: memory (CD45RO+) T cells sorted from blood. Receptors were obtained from a young woman in good health.

The chain employs TRBV18 and TRBJ2-7, with 11 bases that match TRBD2. This CDR3 is 16 amino acids long. Germline lookup yields CDR1 KGHSH and CDR2 LQKENI. J was trimmed by 6 bases and V by 3 bases; bases with no gene match: 10. The CDR3 loop is CASSPGLAGGPAEQYF. For the CDR3, the DNA is TGTGCCAGCTCACCGGGGTTAGCGGGAGGGCCAGCCGAGCAGTACTTC.

This chain joins TRBV29-1 and TRBJ1-2; D may be TRBD1 (5 bases). The germline CDR1 and CDR2 sequences are SQVTM and ANQGSEA. This CDR3 comprises 15 residues. Trimming cost V 6 bases and J 0 bases, with 17 bases left between them. CDR3 amino acids: CSVQLNRPTNYGYTF. The CDR3 coding sequence is TGCAGCGTACAATTAAACAGGCCCACTAACTATGGCTACACCTTC.

This clonotype was seen only a few times. This chain uses TRBV9 with TRBJ2-1, with 10 bases matching TRBD2. The CDR3 consists of 15 residues. Germline CDR1 reads SGDLS; CDR2 reads YYNGEE. Trimming at V came to 5 bases and at J to 9 bases, leaving 11 bases not matched to a gene. The CDR3 reads CASSGPAGGQGEQFF. The DNA for the CDR3 is TGTGCCAGCAGTGGGCCAGCGGGGGGGCAGGGTGAGCAGTTCTTC.

A few counts support this clonotype. This chain connects TRBV15 to TRBJ2-6; TRBD1 matches 8 bases. With V trimmed by 4 bases and J by 0 bases, 17 bases remained unmatched. The germline gives CDR1 LNHNV, CDR2 YYDKDF (reference sequence). This CDR3 is built from 21 residues. The CDR3 protein is CATSKRKSFGTGLSGANVLTF. CDR3 nucleotides: TGTGCCACCAGCAAGCGCAAATCGTTCGGGACAGGCCTCTCTGGGGCCAACGTCCTGACTTTC.

This chain links TRBV7-2 with TRBJ2-7, with D uncertain. Trimming removed 1 base at V and 0 bases at J, with 10 bases between. The CDR3 spans 15 residues. CDR1 and CDR2 (germline): SGHTA, FQGNSA. CDR3 protein: CASSLGGTFSYEQYF. The CDR3 nucleotides read TGTGCCAGCAGCTTAGGGGGAACCTTCTCCTACGAGCAGTACTTC.

This clonotype appeared many times. The chain has TRBV27 and TRBJ1-5, with a weak D call TRBD1 (6 bases). This CDR3 spans 13 amino acids. Per germline, CDR1 MNHEY and CDR2 SMNVEV (reference sequence). V was cut by 3 bases and J by 9 bases, with 12 bases left in between. The chain's CDR3 is CASSLYRDGPQHF. The DNA of the CDR3 is TGTGCCAGCAGTTTGTACAGGGACGGGCCCCAGCATTTT.

The rearrangement joins TRBV20-1 to TRBJ1-1; D not certain. The CDR3 runs to 11 residues. Germline V gene lookup returns CDR1 DFQATT and CDR2 SNEGSKA (reference sequence). V was clipped by 3 bases and J by 0 bases, with 2 bases between them. The CDR3 region is CSARLNTEAFF. CDR3 in DNA: TGCAGTGCTAGGCTGAACACTGAAGCTTTCTTT.

This clonotype has at least ten counts. This CDR3 reads CASSVYSGQYF. The CDR3 DNA reads as TGTGCCAGCAGTGTATACTCCGGGCAGTACTTC. The chain combines TRBV25-1 with TRBJ2-7; unclear D gene. V dropped 4 bases and J dropped 9 bases, with 10 bases sitting between them. The CDR3 extends over 11 amino acids. The germline V gene encodes CDR1 MGHDK and CDR2 SYGVNS.

This clonotype was observed a few times. The chain has TRBV6-1 and TRBJ2-1; D unclear. The CDR3 runs to 14 residues. CDR1 MNHNS and CDR2 SASEGT come from the germline V gene. V was clipped by 1 base and J by 6 bases, with 10 bases between them. DNA for the CDR3: TGTGCCAGCAGTGAAGGCTTAGCTCGCAATGAGCAGTTCTTC. This encodes CASSEGLARNEQFF.

This clonotype was seen more than once but under ten times. The J gene is TRBJ2-1, the V gene TRBV18; TRBD1 aligns across 8 bases. The V segment lost 3 bases and the J segment 2 bases; nucleotides outside the gene matches: 0. CDR3 length: 14 residues. Germline CDR1 KGHSH, CDR2 LQKENI. The CDR3: CASSPTGAYNEQFF. As DNA, the CDR3 is TGTGCCAGCTCACCGACAGGGGCCTACAATGAGCAGTTCTTC.

V is TRBV7-2 and J is TRBJ2-3, with 9 positions matching TRBD2. Germline values: CDR1 SGHTA, CDR2 FQGNSA. V gave up 2 bases and J gave up 1 base; unmatched junction bases: 4. The CDR3 is 16 amino acids. The CDR3 reads CASSLSGLAGTDTQYF. CDR3 sequence (DNA): TGTGCCAGCAGCTTATCGGGACTAGCCGGCACAGATACGCAGTATTTT.

The table lists this clonotype with many counts. CDR3 coding DNA: TGTGCCAGCAGCCAAGGGCAGGGAAGCAATCAGCCCCAGCATTTT. Translated, it gives CASSQGQGSNQPQHF. The gene calls are TRBV3-1 and TRBJ1-5, with D perhaps matching TRBD1 (5 bases). Germline CDR1 is LGHDT and CDR2 is YNNKEL (reference sequence). The CDR3 extends over 15 amino acids. Deletions cut 1 base from V and 1 base from J, with 8 bases between.

Ten or more counts support this clonotype. The CDR3 region is CASSLVGTSSYNEQFF. CDR3 sequence (DNA): TGCGCCAGCAGCTTGGTGGGGACTAGCTCCTACAATGAGCAGTTCTTC. V usage is TRBV5-1 and J usage is TRBJ2-1, with 8 bases matching TRBD2. Germline CDR1 is SGHRS and CDR2 is YFSETQ. Unmatched junction bases numbered 2, after V lost 0 bases and J lost 0 bases. The CDR3 has 16 residues.

This clonotype was counted ten times or more. This sequence joins TRBV6-1 and TRBJ2-1; 9 positions match TRBD2. Per the germline V gene, CDR1 is MNHNS and CDR2 is SASEGT. The V gene end was trimmed by 5 bases and the J gene end by 7 bases; junction bases not matched to a gene: 12. This CDR3 has 16 residues. DNA of the CDR3: TGTGCCAGCAGTCGGTCCGGGACTAGCTATGGGAATGAGCAGTTCTTC. Its protein is CASSRSGTSYGNEQFF.

This clonotype occurred many times. The V and J genes are TRBV7-9 and TRBJ2-3; maybe TRBD1 (6 bases). V was cut by 4 bases and J by 4 bases, with 18 bases left in between. From germline, CDR1 is SEHNR and CDR2 FQNEAQ (reference sequence). This CDR3 has 16 amino acids. The CDR3 nucleotides are TGTGCCAGCAGCTCACGGGACACCAGGGATCCAGATACGCAGTATTTT. The encoded protein is CASSSRDTRDPDTQYF. Based on the CDR3 plus reference TRBV7-9 and TRBJ2-3, the full variable domain is DTGVSQNPRHKITKRGQNVTFRCDPISEHNRLYWYRQTLGQGPEFLTYFQNEAQLEKSRLLSDRFSAERPKGSFSTLEIQRTEQGDSAMYLCASSSRDTRDPDTQYFGPGTRLTVL.

This sequence joins TRBV11-2 and TRBJ2-2, with 9 bases aligning to TRBD1. The CDR3 totals 18 residues. The J segment lost 7 bases and the V segment lost 4 bases, leaving 16 bases of the junction unmatched. CDR1 and CDR2 (germline): SGHAT, FQNNGV. This CDR3 is CASSSLRPGQGRGGELFF. The CDR3 DNA is TGTGCCAGCAGCTCTCTACGCCCGGGACAGGGTAGGGGCGGGGAGCTGTTTTTT.